This T cell receptor (beta chain) emerged from a study of glioma-infiltrating T cells. Overall study findings and caveats: Very few CDR3 sequences were shared between tissue and blood. Non-neoplastic patients had below-expected tissue-blood divergence, while all gliomas exceeded expectation.

TCR alpha and beta CDR3 regions were amplified from RNA using iRepertoire nested multiplex PCR. TCRdb ran MiXCR on the multiplex PCR reads and lists one entry per CDR3 protein. The data hold fewer than 200,000 distinct CDR3 sequences, with about 31% observed a single time. This clonotype was detected many times. The antigen is not known. CDR1 is SGHDT, CDR2 YYEEEE, per germline. Trimming left V 0 bases short and J 4 bases short, with 13 bases between. This CDR3 spans 15 amino acids. This sequence was found in a human donor with low-grade glioma or glioblastoma, undergoing nonglioma brain surgery, or in good health (not recorded which). The material sequenced was glioma tissue, nonneoplastic brain tissue, or PBMCs (not recorded which). The chain joins TRBV5-6 to TRBJ1-2; D not resolved. The CDR3 DNA sequence: TGTGCCAGCAGCTTGGTCCGGGAGTGGTTCTATGGCTACACCTTC. The encoded protein is CASSLVREWFYGYTF.